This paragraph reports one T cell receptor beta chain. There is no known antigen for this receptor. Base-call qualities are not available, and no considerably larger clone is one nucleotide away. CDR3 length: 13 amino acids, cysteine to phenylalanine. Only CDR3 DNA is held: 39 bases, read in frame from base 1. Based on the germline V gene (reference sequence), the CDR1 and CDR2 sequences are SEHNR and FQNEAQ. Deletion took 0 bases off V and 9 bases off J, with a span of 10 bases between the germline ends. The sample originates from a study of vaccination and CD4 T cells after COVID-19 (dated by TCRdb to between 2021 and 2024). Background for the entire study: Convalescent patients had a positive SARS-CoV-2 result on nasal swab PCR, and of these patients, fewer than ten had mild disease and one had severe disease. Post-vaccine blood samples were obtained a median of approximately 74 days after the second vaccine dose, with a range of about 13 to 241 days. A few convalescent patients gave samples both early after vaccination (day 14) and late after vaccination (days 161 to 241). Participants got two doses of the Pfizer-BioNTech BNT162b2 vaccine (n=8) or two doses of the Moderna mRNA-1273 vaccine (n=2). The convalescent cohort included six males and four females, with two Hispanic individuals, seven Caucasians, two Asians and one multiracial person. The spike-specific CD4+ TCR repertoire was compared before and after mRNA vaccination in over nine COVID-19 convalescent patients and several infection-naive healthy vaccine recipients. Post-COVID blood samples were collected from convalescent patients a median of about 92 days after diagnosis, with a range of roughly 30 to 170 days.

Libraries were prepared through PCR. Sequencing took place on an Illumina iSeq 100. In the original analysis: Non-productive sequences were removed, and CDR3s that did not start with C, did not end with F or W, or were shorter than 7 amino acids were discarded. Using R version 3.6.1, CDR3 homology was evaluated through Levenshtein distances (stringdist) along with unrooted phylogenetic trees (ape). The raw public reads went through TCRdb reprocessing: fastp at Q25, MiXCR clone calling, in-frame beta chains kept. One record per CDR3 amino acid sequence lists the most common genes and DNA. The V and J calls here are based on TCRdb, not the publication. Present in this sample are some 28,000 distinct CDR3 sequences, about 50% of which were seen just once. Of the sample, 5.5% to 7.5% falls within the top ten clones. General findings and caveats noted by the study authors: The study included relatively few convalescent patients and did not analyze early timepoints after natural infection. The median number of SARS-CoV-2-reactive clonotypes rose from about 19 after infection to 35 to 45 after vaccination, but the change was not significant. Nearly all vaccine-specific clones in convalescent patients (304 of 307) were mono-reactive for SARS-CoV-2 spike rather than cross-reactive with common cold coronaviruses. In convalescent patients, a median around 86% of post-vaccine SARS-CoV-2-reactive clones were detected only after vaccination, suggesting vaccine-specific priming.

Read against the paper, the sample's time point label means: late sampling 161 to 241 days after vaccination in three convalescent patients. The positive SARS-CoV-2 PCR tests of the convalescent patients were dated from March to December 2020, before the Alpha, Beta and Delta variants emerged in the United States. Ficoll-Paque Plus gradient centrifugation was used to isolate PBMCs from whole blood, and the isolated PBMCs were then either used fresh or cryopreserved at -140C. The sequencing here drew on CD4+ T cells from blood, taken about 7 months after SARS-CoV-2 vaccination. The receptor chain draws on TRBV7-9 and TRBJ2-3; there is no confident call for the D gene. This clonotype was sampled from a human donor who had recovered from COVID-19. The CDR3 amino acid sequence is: CASSLAWQNTQYF. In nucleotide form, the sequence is TGTGCCAGCAGCTTAGCTTGGCAGAACACGCAGTATTTT.